The rows below give T cell receptor beta chains drawn from one sample of a study of CD8 T cells in ankylosing spondylitis. TCRdb redid the calling of the 5' RACE reads with MiXCR, one entry per CDR3 protein. Of roughly 48,000 distinct CDR3 sequences in the sample, 7.4% were seen once. The sequenced sample was blood, either unsorted or a sorted T cell fraction (not recorded which). The receptors derive from a female donor with ankylosing spondylitis or in good health (not recorded which). The CDR3 runs from the conserved cysteine through the conserved F or W. Each record gives: J gene, D gene, V gene, clone size, CDR3 protein, CDR3 DNA. The D gene is left open where the match is weak. Only part of the rows carry a size: once, few, many, or a class if the clone is expanded.

>TRBJ1-1|-|TRBV29-1|-
CSVEEGFMNTEAFF
TGCAGCGTTGAGGAGGGCTTTATGAACACTGAAGCTTTCTTT
>TRBJ2-2|TRBD2|TRBV11-2|many
CASSPLKGLGNTGELFF
TGTGCCAGCAGCCCCTTAAAAGGACTAGGGAACACCGGGGAGCTGTTTTTT
>TRBJ2-3|-|TRBV7-8|many
CASQSVTDTQYF
TGTGCCAGCCAGTCAGTCACAGATACGCAGTATTTT
>TRBJ2-3|-|TRBV5-1|many
CASSLGEPTDTQYF
TGCGCCAGCAGCTTGGGGGAACCCACAGATACGCAGTATTTT
>TRBJ2-1|TRBD2|TRBV5-1|-
CASSLGRLAGGHHEQFF
TGCGCCAGCAGCTTGGGACGACTAGCGGGGGGGCATCATGAGCAGTTCTTC
>TRBJ2-2|-|TRBV3-1|-
CASSQRTQNTGELFF
TGTGCCAGCAGCCAACGAACACAGAACACCGGGGAGCTGTTTTTT
>TRBJ2-5|TRBD2|TRBV12-3/TRBV12-4|many
CASIRAGGSRETQYF
TGTGCCAGCATCAGAGCGGGGGGGAGTAGGGAGACCCAGTACTTC
>TRBJ2-5|TRBD2|TRBV3-1|few
CASRPSGEETQYF
TGTGCCAGCAGACCTAGCGGGGAAGAGACCCAGTACTTC
>TRBJ2-1|-|TRBV12-3/TRBV12-4|many
CASSFPQGSYNEQFF
TGTGCCAGCAGTTTTCCCCAGGGGTCCTACAATGAGCAGTTCTTC
>TRBJ1-1|TRBD1|TRBV7-3|many
CASSFTGGVKNTEAFF
TGTGCCAGCAGCTTTACAGGGGGCGTAAAAAACACTGAAGCTTTCTTT
>TRBJ2-2|-|TRBV12-3/TRBV12-4|many
CASSLVPNTGELFF
TGTGCCAGCAGTTTAGTGCCGAACACCGGGGAGCTGTTTTTT
>TRBJ1-1|-|TRBV30|many
CACNDGNTEAFF
TGTGCCTGCAACGACGGCAACACTGAAGCTTTCTTT
>TRBJ2-3|TRBD2|TRBV5-1|many
CASSIIAGGPEYF
TGCGCCAGCAGCATAATAGCGGGGGGGCCTGAGTATTTT
>TRBJ2-6|-|TRBV7-3|many
CASSSSESSGANVLTF
TGTGCCAGCAGCTCAAGCGAGTCCTCTGGGGCCAACGTCCTGACTTTC
>TRBJ2-5|-|TRBV29-1|many
CSVEGLGTQETQYF
TGCAGCGTTGAAGGTCTGGGTACGCAAGAGACCCAGTACTTC
>TRBJ1-1|TRBD1|TRBV7-9|many
CASSSRQGAYTEAFF
TGTGCCAGCAGCTCCCGACAGGGGGCCTACACTGAAGCTTTCTTT
>TRBJ2-1|-|TRBV4-2|-
CASSPGLLSYNEQFF
TGTGCCAGCAGCCCCGGGCTCCTCTCCTACAATGAGCAGTTCTTC
>TRBJ2-6|-|TRBV28|-
CASTQNFGSGANVLTF
TGTGCCAGCACCCAAAATTTCGGCTCTGGGGCCAACGTCCTGACTTTC
>TRBJ2-4|-|TRBV6-5|many
CASSRGAIQYF
TGTGCCAGCAGTCGGGGGGCCATTCAGTACTTC
>TRBJ2-5|-|TRBV4-2|many
CASSQPHSGADQETQYF
TGTGCCAGCAGCCAACCCCATTCCGGGGCGGATCAAGAGACCCAGTACTTC
>TRBJ2-3|TRBD2|TRBV10-2|-
CASSAGRAGGPGDTQYF
TGCGCCAGCAGTGCAGGGAGGGCGGGGGGGCCCGGAGATACGCAGTATTTT
>TRBJ1-4|TRBD1|TRBV11-2|few
CASSLVRWGTGGVGEKLFF
TGTGCCAGCAGCTTAGTAAGGTGGGGCACAGGGGGAGTCGGTGAAAAACTGTTTTTT
>TRBJ1-1|-|TRBV7-9|few
CASSSDGTQGRKAFF
TGTGCCAGCAGCTCGGACGGGACCCAGGGGAGAAAGGCTTTCTTT
>TRBJ2-5|-|TRBV10-3|many
CAISESIAGGETQYF
TGTGCCATCAGTGAGTCGATCGCGGGTGGAGAGACCCAGTACTTC
>TRBJ2-1|-|TRBV20-1|many
CSAETHNEQFF
TGCAGTGCCGAAACCCACAATGAGCAGTTCTTC
>TRBJ2-2|-|TRBV5-1|many
CASSLRDGTGELFF
TGCGCCAGCAGCCTAAGGGACGGCACCGGGGAGCTGTTTTTT
>TRBJ1-2|-|TRBV29-1|many
CSVQGGRTDYTF
TGCAGCGTCCAAGGTGGGCGTACAGACTACACCTTC
>TRBJ1-2|-|TRBV20-1|many
CSATGWANYGYTF
TGCAGTGCGACCGGGTGGGCTAACTATGGCTACACCTTC
>TRBJ2-3|TRBD2|TRBV2|many
CASTLAGRYTQYF
TGTGCCAGCACGCTAGCGGGGAGGTATACGCAGTATTTT
>TRBJ1-1|-|TRBV5-1|many
CASSLSRERSTEAFF
TGCGCCAGCAGCTTGAGTCGGGAAAGGAGTACTGAAGCTTTCTTT
>TRBJ1-1|-|TRBV20-1|many
CSARELGSGVHTEAFF
TGCAGTGCTAGAGAATTGGGGTCGGGGGTACACACTGAAGCTTTCTTT
>TRBJ2-1|TRBD2|TRBV5-1|many
CASSLTSGDNEQFF
TGCGCCAGCAGCCTGACTAGCGGGGACAATGAGCAGTTCTTC
>TRBJ1-6|TRBD1|TRBV11-2|many
CASSRTGNSPLHF
TGTGCCAGCAGCCGGACAGGGAATTCACCCCTCCACTTT
>TRBJ1-1|-|TRBV5-6|many
CASSWAGTNTEAFF
TGTGCCAGCAGTTGGGCGGGCACCAACACTGAAGCTTTCTTT
>TRBJ1-1|-|TRBV6-5|many
CASTSGGRNTEAFF
TGTGCCAGCACTTCCGGGGGCAGGAACACTGAAGCTTTCTTT
>TRBJ1-5|-|TRBV20-1|many
CSARDFFGGLQGNQPQHF
TGCAGTGCTAGAGATTTTTTCGGCGGATTGCAGGGGAATCAGCCCCAGCATTTT
>TRBJ1-2|TRBD1|TRBV20-1|many
CSAGPTGFSYGYTF
TGCAGTGCTGGCCCGACAGGGTTCTCCTATGGCTACACCTTC
>TRBJ2-1|-|TRBV5-6|many
CASSPDFDLNNEQFF
TGTGCCAGCAGCCCGGACTTCGACTTGAACAATGAGCAGTTCTTC
>TRBJ2-2|-|TRBV7-3|many
CASSPHRQNTGELFF
TGTGCCAGCAGCCCCCATCGACAGAACACCGGGGAGCTGTTTTTT
>TRBJ2-7|-|TRBV20-1|many
CSAGEYEQYF
TGCAGTGCAGGGGAATACGAGCAGTACTTC
>TRBJ2-5|-|TRBV5-6|many
CASSSPRDNQETQYF
TGTGCCAGCAGCTCCCCCCGGGACAATCAAGAGACCCAGTACTTC
>TRBJ1-4|-|TRBV30|few
CAWSVRGRLEKLFF
TGTGCCTGGAGTGTACGAGGGCGTCTTGAAAAACTGTTTTTT
>TRBJ1-2|-|TRBV5-1|many
CASRVWGEGGYTF
TGCGCCAGCAGAGTTTGGGGCGAGGGTGGCTACACCTTC
>TRBJ1-3|-|TRBV7-9|-
CASSLDPKAGNTIYF
TGTGCCAGCAGCTTAGATCCCAAGGCGGGAAACACCATATATTTT
>TRBJ2-3|TRBD1|TRBV5-1|many
CASSQTGEKSTDTQYF
TGCGCCAGCAGCCAGACAGGGGAGAAGAGCACAGATACGCAGTATTTT
>TRBJ1-1|TRBD1|TRBV5-5|many
CASSPDREAFF
TGTGCCAGCAGCCCGGACAGGGAGGCTTTCTTT
>TRBJ2-1|-|TRBV7-2|-
CASSLDSSRYYNEQFF
TGTGCCAGCAGCTTAGACTCGTCTCGGTACTACAATGAGCAGTTCTTC
>TRBJ2-7|-|TRBV12-3/TRBV12-4|many
CASSLGRRGWREQYF
TGTGCCAGCAGTCTAGGGAGAAGGGGATGGCGCGAGCAGTACTTC
>TRBJ2-5|-|TRBV6-2/TRBV6-3|many
CASSPTGWETQYF
TGTGCCAGCAGTCCAACAGGGTGGGAGACCCAGTACTTC
>TRBJ2-2|-|TRBV12-3/TRBV12-4|many
CASSLNLANTGELFF
TGTGCCAGCAGTTTGAATCTGGCGAACACCGGGGAGCTGTTTTTT